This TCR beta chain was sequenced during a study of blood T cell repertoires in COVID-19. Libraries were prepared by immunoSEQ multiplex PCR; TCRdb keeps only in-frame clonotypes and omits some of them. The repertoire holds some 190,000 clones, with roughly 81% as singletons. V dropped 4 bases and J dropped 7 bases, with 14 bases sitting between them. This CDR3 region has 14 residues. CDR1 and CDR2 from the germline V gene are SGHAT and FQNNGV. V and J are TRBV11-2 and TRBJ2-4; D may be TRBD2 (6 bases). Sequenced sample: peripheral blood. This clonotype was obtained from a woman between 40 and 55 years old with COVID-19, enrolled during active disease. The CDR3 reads CASSYGSGGNIQYF. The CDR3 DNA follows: TGTGCCAGCAGCTACGGGAGCGGCGGCAACATTCAGTACTTC.